One T cell receptor (beta chain) is described in this entry. Its antigen remains unidentified. This record comes from a study of shared clonotypes between healthy human individuals. As for the study in general: CD8 memory received one plate per donor, CD8 naive two, CD4 memory three and CD4 naive three.

The CDR3 has 17 amino acids. Germline CDR1 reads SGDLS; CDR2 reads YYNGEE. V lost 0 bases and J lost 3, with 15 bases in between. Study-wide points: What limited the represented genetic and exposure-history diversity was the small number of donors.

Assay: immunoSEQ multiplex PCR; the TCRdb copy retains only in-frame clones and omits some. The table has some 790,000 clones, roughly 72% seen once; the top ten hold 1.8%. The chain has TRBV9 and TRBJ2-2, with TRBD2 as a possible D gene (7 bases). This TCR derives from a woman in her twenties or thirties in good health. The sequencing input was memory CD4+ T cells sorted from blood. The subset here: CD45RA-negative fraction. CDR3 sequence reads: CASSVVWGAGDTGELFF. For the CDR3, the DNA is TGTGCCAGCAGCGTAGTCTGGGGGGCGGGAGACACCGGGGAGCTGTTTTTT.